The TCR beta chain under discussion was sequenced for a study of T cells after yellow fever vaccination. Study background: Preparing low-cell-number fractions relied on SMART-Seq v4 Ultra Low Input.

Template switching by 5'RACE produced TCR cDNA, adding a universal primer site and UMIs. TCRdb analysed the 5' RACE reads with MiXCR anew, one entry per CDR3 protein. The sample records 620,000 or so distinct CDR3 sequences, around an eighth being singletons. General observations from the study: Clonotypes appearing in both CD4 and CD8 compartments existed, and their share was small. Booster sampling recovered most clones from primary vaccination (about 97% CD4, 88% CD8).

As for this clonotype: Its antigen is not known.

This sequence originates from a man aged 25-45 years who received the YFV17D yellow fever vaccine. Material: PBMCs, obtained on the day of the yellow fever booster vaccination.

The CDR3 DNA reads TGTGCCAGCTCACCTTACCGGACAGGGTCTGGCCCAGATACGCAGTATTTT. It specifies CASSPYRTGSGPDTQYF. This sequence joins TRBV18 and TRBJ2-3; 8 nucleotides match TRBD1. The CDR3 is made up of 17 amino acids. Germline loops: CDR1 KGHSH, CDR2 LQKENI. Germline trimming cut 3 bases from V and 4 bases from J; bases unmatched to any gene: 12.